These 32 T cell receptor beta chains came from one sample sequenced in a study of OX40 agonist ivuxolimab in advanced cancers. Libraries were made using the immunoSEQ multiplex PCR assay. The table comes from immuneACCESS by way of TCRdb, which keeps in-frame sequences with V and J called. Part of the clones is missing from these tables; in studies checked, under half for an unresolved V gene and the rest for unknown reasons. For this sample there are roughly 80,000 clones; 85% appear just once. The top ten hold about 0.66% of the sample. The source was CD4+ or CD8+ T cells sorted from blood, collected in a trial of the OX40 agonist ivuxolimab. The receptors shown here come from an adult with an advanced solid tumor such as melanoma, head and neck, liver or kidney cancer.

CDR3 sequence: CASVAGLETQYF. The CDR3 DNA follows: TGTGCCAGCGTAGCGGGGCTGGAGACCCAGTACTTC. The rearrangement links TRBV6-1 to TRBJ2-5; 8 nucleotides align to TRBD2. V shed 8 bases, J shed 5 bases, and the junction held 4 bases outside the gene matches. The CDR3 runs 12 residues. Germline V gene sequence: CDR1 MNHNS, CDR2 SASEGT.

V gene TRBV11-3 combines with J gene TRBJ2-3; 13 nucleotides align to TRBD2. The CDR3 has 17 residues. Germline CDR1 SGHNT, CDR2 YENEEA. The junction had 2 bases not matched to a gene; V was cut back by 1 base and J by 1 base. In DNA, the CDR3 is TGTGCCAGCAGCTTAGGTGGGACTAGCGGGGGCACAGATACGCAGTATTTT. It codes for CASSLGGTSGGTDTQYF. Full variable domain (remainder filled in from reference TRBV11-3 and TRBJ2-3): EAGVVQSPRYKIIEKKQPVAFWCNPISGHNTLYWYLQNLGQGPELLIRYENEEAVDDSQLPKDRFSAERLKGVDSTLKIQPAELGDSAVYLCASSLGGTSGGTDTQYFGPGTRLTVL.

The genes are TRBV28 and TRBJ1-1; TRBD1 aligns across 7 bases. Germline CDR1 and CDR2: MDHEN and SYDVKM. V lost 4 bases to trimming and J lost 3 bases; unmatched junction nucleotides: 8. The length of the CDR3 is 15 residues. As DNA, the CDR3 is TGTGCCAGCAGTTCCCCAGGGGGAGGGGACACTGAAGCTTTCTTT. Its protein is CASSSPGGGDTEAFF.

The chain combines TRBV7-2 with TRBJ1-1; TRBD1 aligns across 9 bases. This CDR3 contains 12 residues. Trimming removed 4 bases from V and 11 bases from J; junction bases left unmatched: 5. Germline assignment: CDR1 SGHTA and CDR2 FQGNSA. Here the CDR3 DNA reads TGTGCCAGCAGCTCTAGGACAGGGGTGGCTTTCTTT. Its translation: CASSSRTGVAFF.

The V and J genes are TRBV4-3 and TRBJ1-1, with a tentative D call TRBD1 (5 bases). CDR1 and CDR2 from the germline V gene are LGHNA and YSLEER. This CDR3 spans 17 amino acids. Trimming cost V 4 bases and J 5 bases, with 23 bases left between them. The CDR3 nucleotides are TGCGCCAGCAGCCTCGTAACTTGGGGGGAGCAGGATACTGAAGCTTTCTTT. This encodes CASSLVTWGEQDTEAFF.

V is TRBV27 and J is TRBJ1-5, with TRBD1 as a possible D gene (6 bases). Germline CDR1 is MNHEY and CDR2 is SMNVEV (reference sequence). CDR3 length: 14 amino acids. Trimming took off 0 bases at V and 7 bases at J, with 10 bases between the two ends. The CDR3 sequence: CASSLSDSNQPQHF. The CDR3 coding sequence is TGTGCCAGCAGTTTATCGGACAGTAACCAGCCCCAGCATTTT.

The chain couples TRBV5-4 to TRBJ2-3, with D possibly TRBD1 on 6 matching bases. The CDR3 is 17 amino acids. Germline CDR1 reads SGHNT; CDR2 reads YYREEE (reference sequence). V was trimmed by 2 bases and J by 0 bases, leaving 16 bases between them. CDR3 region: CASSFTPGQTSTDTQYF. The CDR3 DNA reads TGTGCCAGCAGCTTTACTCCGGGACAAACTAGCACAGATACGCAGTATTTT.

This clone was found many times. The J gene is TRBJ2-2, the V gene TRBV30, with D possibly TRBD1 on 5 matching bases. CDR1 and CDR2 from the germline V gene are GTSNPN and SVGIG (reference sequence). The CDR3 contains 16 residues. Trimming shortened V by 4 bases and J by 2 bases, and 17 bases separated the two germline ends. CDR3 in amino acids: CAWKSKGRANTGELFF. In DNA form, the CDR3 reads TGTGCCTGGAAGTCCAAAGGCAGGGCAAACACCGGGGAGCTGTTTTTT.

DNA for the CDR3: TGCGCCAGCAGCCAGACCCCCGGACAGGGAGGAAGAGAGCAGTTCTTC. Translating it yields CASSQTPGQGGREQFF. This chain links TRBV4-3 with TRBJ2-1; 8 bases are a match to TRBD1. V lost 3 bases, J lost 10 bases, and 14 bases stayed unmatched. The CDR3 contains 16 residues. Germline CDR1 reads LGHNA; CDR2 reads YSLEER.

The chain uses TRBV9 and TRBJ1-4, with D possibly matching TRBD1 (5 bases). CDR1 and CDR2 (germline): SGDLS, YYNGEE. This CDR3 has 14 amino acids. V shed 5 bases and J shed 8 bases, with 16 bases lying between them. The CDR3 nucleotides read TGTGCCAGCAGTAAAAGGGGATTTGGGGAAAAACTGTTTTTT. This codes for CASSKRGFGEKLFF.

V and J are TRBV7-2 and TRBJ1-5; TRBD1 matches at 8 bases. V lost 1 base and J lost 7; bases outside the gene matches: 6. Per germline, CDR1 SGHTA and CDR2 FQGNSA. This CDR3 comprises 15 residues. The chain's CDR3 is CASSLVWTGNQPQHF. CDR3 bases: TGTGCCAGCAGCTTAGTTTGGACAGGGAACCAGCCCCAGCATTTT.

The chain combines TRBV5-1 with TRBJ2-1; 9 bases line up with TRBD1. The germline CDR1 and CDR2 sequences are SGHRS and YFSETQ. The CDR3 length is 15 residues. The V segment lost 0 bases and the J segment 4 bases; nucleotides outside the gene matches: 2. This CDR3 reads CASSLGQGGYNEQFF. In DNA, the CDR3 is TGCGCCAGCAGCTTGGGACAGGGGGGATACAATGAGCAGTTCTTC.

The chain links TRBV5-1 to TRBJ2-7; D gene unclear. In germline, CDR1 is SGHRS, CDR2 YFSETQ. The V and J ends lost 0 bases and 0 bases respectively, with 10 bases between them. The CDR3 consists of 15 residues. CDR3 sequence (DNA): TGCGCCAGCAGCTTGGCCCCTAGTGACTCCTACGAGCAGTACTTC. Its translation is CASSLAPSDSYEQYF.

This clone was observed a few times. The rearrangement links TRBV7-2 to TRBJ2-1; D remains unclear. This CDR3 is 17 amino acids long. Deletions cut 1 base from V and 0 bases from J, with 13 bases between. The germline V gene has CDR1 SGHTA and CDR2 FQGNSA. The CDR3 reads CASSLGRMASSYNEQFF. The CDR3 DNA reads TGTGCCAGCAGCTTAGGGAGAATGGCTAGCTCCTACAATGAGCAGTTCTTC.

With regard to this clone: One end of the junction fails to match germline, which may point to a read error. At the DNA level, this CDR3 is encoded by other sequences in the same sample as well. The chain employs TRBV5-3 and TRBJ2-1; D call uncertain. TRBV5-3 is recorded as an ORF, its role being uncertain. The CDR3 is 12 residues long. The CDR3 protein is CARRNSHNEQFF. CDR3 sequence (DNA): TGTGCCAGAAGGAACAGCCACAATGAGCAATTCTTC.

The chain recombines TRBV7-9 with TRBJ2-5; 9 bases are shared with TRBD2. Germline V gene data show CDR1 as SEHNR and CDR2 as FQNEAQ (reference sequence). V was pared by 2 bases and J by 2 bases, with 3 bases of the junction left unmatched. The CDR3 loop spans 15 amino acids. In nucleotides, the CDR3 is TGTGCCAGCAGCTTAATAGCGGGGGTTCAAGAGACCCAGTACTTC. Amino acid sequence: CASSLIAGVQETQYF.

V is TRBV7-2 and J is TRBJ2-7; possible D gene TRBD1, 6 bases. Germline CDR1 and CDR2: SGHTA and FQGNSA. Trimming took off 4 bases at V and 1 base at J, with 11 bases between the two ends. The CDR3 runs to 14 residues. The CDR3 DNA is TGTGCCAGCAGCTCCGGACAGCCTTCCTACGAGCAGTACTTC. It is translated as CASSSGQPSYEQYF.

This clone was observed a few times. In nucleotides, the CDR3 is TGCAGCGTTGGGGCGGGGCTAGGTGAGACCCAGTACTTC. The encoded protein is CSVGAGLGETQYF. The V call is TRBV29-1, the J call TRBJ2-5, with D perhaps matching TRBD2 (6 bases). V was pared by 4 bases and J by 5 bases, with 14 bases between. Germline CDR1 reads SQVTM; CDR2 reads ANQGSEA. This CDR3 spans 13 amino acids.

The chain carries TRBV23-1 and TRBJ2-7; TRBD1 is a possible D gene (5 bases). TRBV23-1 is known as an ORF, though its function is uncertain. V was shortened by 0 bases and J by 5 bases, with 11 bases between the two germline ends. The length of the CDR3 is 14 residues. The CDR3 protein is CASSQSGQGHEQYF. CDR3 coding DNA: TGCGCCAGCAGTCAATCGGGGCAGGGTCACGAGCAGTACTTC.

The rearrangement links TRBV5-6 to TRBJ2-5, with 8 positions matching TRBD2. CDR1 is SGHDT and CDR2 is YYEEEE in the germline V gene. Trimming cost V 4 bases and J 0 bases; bases outside gene matches: 8. The length of the CDR3 is 16 residues. The CDR3 region has the DNA TGTGCCAGCAGCCTGGGTGCGGGGGGTTACCAAGAGACCCAGTACTTC. Encoded protein: CASSLGAGGYQETQYF.

This chain uses TRBV27 with TRBJ2-3, with 10 bases lining up with TRBD2. The germline V gene encodes CDR1 MNHEY and CDR2 SMNVEV (reference sequence). This CDR3 spans 18 amino acids. With V trimmed by 5 bases and J by 5 bases, 16 bases remained unmatched. The CDR3 sequence is CASSLTSRVAGGKDTQYF. CDR3 coding DNA: TGTGCCAGCAGTCTCACATCCAGAGTAGCGGGGGGTAAAGATACGCAGTATTTT.

This chain uses TRBV28 with TRBJ2-6; unclear D gene. From germline, CDR1 is MDHEN and CDR2 SYDVKM. V was trimmed by 6 bases and J by 2 bases, leaving 5 bases between them. This CDR3 comprises 13 residues. CDR3 sequence: CASRTPGANVLTF. The CDR3 bases are TGTGCCAGCAGGACCCCTGGGGCCAACGTCCTGACTTTC. Drawing the rest from reference TRBV28 and TRBJ2-6, the complete variable domain is DVKVTQSSRYLVKRTGEKVFLECVQDMDHENMFWYRQDPGLGLRLIYFSYDVKMKEKGDIPEGYSVSREKKERFSLILESASTNQTSMYLCASRTPGANVLTFGAGSRLTVL.

The chain joins TRBV2 to TRBJ1-4; unclear D gene. The V and J ends lost 10 bases and 5 bases respectively, with 11 bases between them. Germline CDR1 and CDR2: SNHLY and FYNNEI. There are 12 residues in the CDR3. In nucleotides, the CDR3 is TGTGCCACCAAAGGACCGAATGAAAAACTGTTTTTT. The encoded protein is CATKGPNEKLFF.

The chain couples TRBV18 to TRBJ1-5, with a tentative D call TRBD1 (6 bases). Germline V gene sequence: CDR1 KGHSH, CDR2 LQKENI. The CDR3 covers 14 residues. Between the trimmed V and J ends, which lost 4 bases and 11 bases, there was a span of 18 bases. DNA for the CDR3: TGTGCCAGCTCACGGGGGCCCACGGCCGAGACCCAGCATTTT. This translates into CASSRGPTAETQHF.

The chain combines TRBV18 with TRBJ2-5; D is perhaps TRBD2 (5 bases). V was cut by 0 bases and J by 4 bases, with 12 bases left in between. The CDR3 contains 15 residues. Germline assignment: CDR1 KGHSH and CDR2 LQKENI. Here the CDR3 DNA reads TGTGCCAGCTCACCACCGATGGGGAGAGGAGAGACCCAGTACTTC. The encoded protein is CASSPPMGRGETQYF.

This chain uses TRBV30 with TRBJ2-7, with TRBD2 matching over 7 bases. This CDR3 has 14 residues. In germline, CDR1 is GTSNPN, CDR2 SVGIG (reference sequence). The V and J ends lost 1 base and 3 bases, in that order; junction bases with no gene match: 6. The CDR3 loop reads CAWSGYGGNYEQYF. For the CDR3, the DNA is TGTGCCTGGAGTGGTTACGGGGGGAACTACGAGCAGTACTTC.

The V gene is TRBV6-5, the J gene TRBJ2-3; TRBD2 matches 14 bases. CDR3 size: 15 residues. Germline V lookup: CDR1 MNHEY, CDR2 SVGAGI. Unmatched junction bases numbered 5, after V lost 6 bases and J lost 6 bases. CDR3 in DNA: TGTGCCAGCAGCCGACTAGCGGGGGGGCTTGATACGCAGTATTTT. Residues: CASSRLAGGLDTQYF.

J is TRBJ2-1 and V is TRBV6-5; 8 nucleotides align to TRBD2. The V segment lost 4 bases and the J segment 6 bases; nucleotides outside the gene matches: 8. The germline gives CDR1 MNHEY, CDR2 SVGAGI. The CDR3 spans 15 residues. CDR3 region: CASSWVGGEFNEQFF. CDR3 nucleotide sequence: TGTGCCAGCAGTTGGGTCGGGGGGGAATTCAATGAGCAGTTCTTC.

The chain couples TRBV7-9 to TRBJ2-5, with D unclear. CDR3 length: 16 amino acids. Germline V CDR1 and CDR2: SEHNR, FQNEAQ (reference sequence). Between the trimmed V and J ends, which lost 1 base and 1 base, there was a span of 13 bases. CDR3 residues: CASSLGGGGFQETQYF. CDR3 nucleotide sequence: TGTGCCAGCAGCTTAGGGGGTGGCGGATTCCAAGAGACCCAGTACTTC.

The CDR3 DNA follows: TGTGCCAGCACCCCCGCGGGTAGTTCCTACGAGCAGTACTTC. This gives the protein CASTPAGSSYEQYF. The V call is TRBV6-6, the J call TRBJ2-7; D possibly corresponds to TRBD2 (5 bases). V lost 7 bases and J lost 1, with 14 bases in between. Germline lookup yields CDR1 MNHNY and CDR2 SVGAGI (reference sequence). This CDR3 region has 14 residues.

The CDR3 region is CASGLGRHYGYTF. Here the CDR3 DNA reads TGTGCTAGTGGTTTAGGGCGCCACTATGGCTACACCTTC. This rearrangement joins TRBV12-5 to TRBJ1-2; D gene ambiguous. Trimming removed 3 bases at V and 3 bases at J, with 8 bases between. The germline gives CDR1 LGHNT, CDR2 FRNRAP. CDR3 length equals 13 residues. Supplemented by reference TRBV12-5 and TRBJ1-2, the full variable domain reads DARVTQTPRHKVTEMGQEVTMRCQPILGHNTVFWYRQTMMQGLELLAYFRNRAPLDDSGMPKDRFSAEMPDATLATLKIQPSEPRDSAVYFCASGLGRHYGYTFGSGTRLTVV.

This rearrangement joins TRBV11-2 to TRBJ2-5; D not certain. Germline-derived CDR1 and CDR2 are SGHAT and FQNNGV. V was clipped by 5 bases and J by 5 bases, with 12 bases between them. The CDR3 totals 13 residues. The CDR3 DNA reads TGTGCCAGCAGCCGAGACGGTGGTGAGACCCAGTACTTC. This gives the protein CASSRDGGETQYF.